This TCR beta chain was captured in a study of shared clonotypes between healthy human individuals (dated by TCRdb to about 2020). Context from the whole study: Three men and two women, aged 18 to 49 years, made up the cohort. For each donor, CD4 naive and CD4 memory were each run on three plates, CD8 naive on two plates, and CD8 memory on one plate. Blood TCR repertoires of several healthy adults were deeply sequenced to estimate repertoire size and the extent of clonotype sharing between individuals. Libraries were prepared and TCR repertoires were sequenced by different laboratories using diverse techniques, in order to increase sequencing depth and limit assay-specific biases. Each donor's leukapheresis produced roughly between roughly 0.85 and 10 billion PBMCs.

Details on this clone: Its antigen specificity is not known. No qualities accompany the bases; no much larger clone lies one base away.

Overall study outcomes, separate from this receptor: Sampling was limited to blood, and TCR repertoires in tissue likely differ from TCR repertoires in blood. The genetic and exposure-history diversity represented was limited by the small number of donors. Higher generation probabilities were observed for clonotypes shared by all four sorted-subset donors than for non-shared clonotypes. Larger estimated clonotype richness was generally found for naive subsets than for memory subsets. About 5% of naive CD4, around 3.6% of naive CD8, 2% to 2.5% of memory CD4, and 0.4% of memory CD8 clonotypes were shared across several donors. Pairwise subsampling indicated that sequencing depth was expected to affect the degree of clonotype sharing among donors. Incomplete sequencing was indicated by rarefaction of sorted-subset datasets, despite the large sequencing depth.

The germline ends are 16 bases apart after V is trimmed by 2 bases and J by 2 bases. CDR1 and CDR2 were assigned from the germline V gene as SGHRS and YFSETQ. Spanning cysteine to phenylalanine, the CDR3 consists of 16 amino acids. Kept here is only the CDR3 DNA, which spans 48 bases and is read in frame from base 1. Using the deep immunoSEQ assay, TCR CDR3 regions were amplified from genomic DNA by multiplex PCR. Extracted genomic DNA from each cell subset was distributed evenly across all wells of several immunoSEQ 96-well plates, and each plate was treated as a replicate. For sorted subsets, each replicate PCR was loaded with 200 ng genomic DNA, equivalent to some 27,000 T cell genomes. Purified libraries were measured with a Qubit 3.0 fluorometer, size-checked on a Bioanalyzer 2100, and measured again with the KAPA Library Quantification kit. A separate single-read 150-cycle Illumina NextSeq 550 flow cell was used to sequence each immunoSEQ 96-well plate. The original methods were these. Because the immunoSEQ output included only junctional sequences and no quality scores, the filtering could not be the same as the filtering used for full-length reads. Sequences were annotated with PyIR, a Python wrapper for IgBLAST v1.9, using IMGT germline references to assign V/J genes and CDR3. Reads with weak V/J assignments (E-value above 1e-6), missing CDR3, stop codons, out-of-frame junctions, or ambiguous translated residues were removed. V3J clonotypes were defined as sequences sharing an identical inferred V gene, J gene, and CDR3 amino acid sequence. To compute the percentage overlap between repertoires, the number of shared unique clonotypes was divided by the size of the smaller repertoire. Three approaches were used to assess repertoire richness: RTK rarefaction, the Chao1 estimator, and Recon v2.1 estimates of unobserved clonotypes. Generation probabilities were computed with OLGA for all TCRbeta clonotypes obtained by the gDNA method from four donors. TCRdb took this table from immuneACCESS and kept in-frame rearrangements with V and J called. Such tables lack part of the clones; where checked against another copy, unresolved V genes explain under half of the gap, and the rest is unexplained. V, J and clone size reflect that table, while D and trimming were determined from the DNA. In this sample the table shows approximately 1,000,000 clones, 70% to 85% of which occur a single time. Jointly, the top ten make up more than 0.85% of the sample.

The donors were healthy, HIV-negative adults with no recently reported acute infections or vaccinations. Every donor was a Caucasian adult living in Nashville, Tennessee, USA. CD4+ T cells were enriched by magnetic negative selection; naive cells were then positively selected on CD45RA, and the negative fraction formed the memory subset. Blood was obtained by leukapheresis, after which PBMCs were separated by Ficoll-Histopaque density gradient centrifugation and cryopreserved in liquid nitrogen vapor phase. Analytical flow cytometry was used to check the purity and quantity of every magnetically sorted T cell population. Each sorted fraction had its genomic DNA isolated and then quantified by UV absorbance on a Nanodrop 2000c.

The chain links TRBV5-1 with TRBJ2-5; the D gene is possibly TRBD1, with 5 bases matching. The sequence derives from a man between 18 and 29 years old in good health. Some clones in this sample may be carry-over from other donors' samples. Sequenced input: memory CD4+ T cells from PBMCs. This specimen's cell subset or site label, per the study, means: CD45RA-negative fraction. The CDR3 reads CASSFGWGQGQETQYF. The DNA sequence reads TGCGCCAGCAGCTTCGGTTGGGGCCAGGGACAAGAGACCCAGTACTTC.